This T cell receptor beta chain derives from a study of shared clonotypes between healthy human individuals. The study, taken as a whole, reports: The study found about 5% of naive CD4 clonotypes shared across four donors. The four-donor shared clonotypes exceeded non-shared clonotypes in generation probability, with non-shared ones scoring lower.

Trimming pared 3 bases from V and 1 base from J, leaving 18 bases between. This CDR3 is built from 18 residues. The germline gives CDR1 SGHVS, CDR2 FNYEAQ. Clones were read by immunoSEQ multiplex PCR, and TCRdb kept only the in-frame ones, dropping some. Of a few million clones listed, roughly nine tenths are singletons. Remarks on this clone: Its antigen is undetermined.

The chain combines TRBV7-6 with TRBJ2-2; the D is unclear. The material sequenced was naive CD4+ T cells sorted from blood. The subset: CD45RA+ positively selected. This TCR came from a man aged 18 to 29 in good health. This chain's CDR3 is CASSFNSGGSLNTGELFF. The CDR3 DNA follows: TGTGCCAGCAGCTTCAACTCTGGCGGCAGCTTGAACACCGGGGAGCTGTTTTTT.